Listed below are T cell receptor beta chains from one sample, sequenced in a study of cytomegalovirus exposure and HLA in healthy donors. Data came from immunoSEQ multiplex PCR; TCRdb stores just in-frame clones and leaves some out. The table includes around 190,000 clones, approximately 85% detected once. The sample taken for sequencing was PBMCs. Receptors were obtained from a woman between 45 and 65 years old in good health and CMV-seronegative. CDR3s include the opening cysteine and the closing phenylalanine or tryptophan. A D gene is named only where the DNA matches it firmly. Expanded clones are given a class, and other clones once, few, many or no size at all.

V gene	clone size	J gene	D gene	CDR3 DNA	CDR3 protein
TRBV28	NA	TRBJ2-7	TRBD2	TGTGCCAGCAGTCCAAGCGGGAACTCCTACGAGCAGTACTTC	CASSPSGNSYEQYF
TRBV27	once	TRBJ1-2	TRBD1	TGTGCCAGTGGGGACAGGGTTGGTGGCTACACCTTC	CASGDRVGGYTF
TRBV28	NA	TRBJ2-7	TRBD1	TGTGCCAGCAGCCGGCCGGGACAGGGGATCTACGAGCAGTACTTC	CASSRPGQGIYEQYF
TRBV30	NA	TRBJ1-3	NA	TGTGCCTGGAGATATACAGCCTCTGGAAACACCATATATTTT	CAWRYTASGNTIYF
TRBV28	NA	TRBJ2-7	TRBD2	TGTGCCAGCAGGGCTAGCGGGAGTTACGAGCAGTACTTC	CASRASGSYEQYF
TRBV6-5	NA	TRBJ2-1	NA	TGTGCCAGCAGTTCAGGGGCTACCGGGGTAGGAGAGCAGTTCTTC	CASSSGATGVGEQFF
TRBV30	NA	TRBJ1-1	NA	TGTGCCTGGACCCGGGACTTTTCTGAAGCTTTCTTT	CAWTRDFSEAFF
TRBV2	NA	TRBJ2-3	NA	TGTGCCAGCAGTGCGTTCGTCCCGGGAGGCACAGATACGCAGTATTTT	CASSAFVPGGTDTQYF
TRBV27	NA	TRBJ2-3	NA	TGTTCAGCTGAGGAGCGGGGCACAGATACGCAGTATTTT	CSAEERGTDTQYF
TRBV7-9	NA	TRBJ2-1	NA	TGTTCCAGCAACCGGTACAATGAGCAGTTCTTC	CSSNRYNEQFF
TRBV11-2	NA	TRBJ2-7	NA	TGTGCCAGCAGCTTTTACCCCTCACGGGGGAACTACGAGCAGTACTTC	CASSFYPSRGNYEQYF
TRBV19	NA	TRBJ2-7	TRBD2	TGTGCCAGTAGTAGACTAGCGGGAGGGGACGAGCAGTACTTC	CASSRLAGGDEQYF
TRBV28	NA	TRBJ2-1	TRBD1	TGTGCCAGCAGTTTAACGAAACAGGGGGCGTTCAATGAGCAGTTCTTC	CASSLTKQGAFNEQFF
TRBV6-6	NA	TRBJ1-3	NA	TGTGCCAGCAGGCCAGAGGAGTCTGGAAACACCATATATTTT	CASRPEESGNTIYF
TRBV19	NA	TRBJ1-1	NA	TGTGCCAGTAGTATAGTTTCCCGGGGGGCATCCACTGAAGCTTTCTTT	CASSIVSRGASTEAFF
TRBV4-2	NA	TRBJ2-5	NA	TGTGCCAGCAGCCAACGGCCAGGGGTCGTAGAAGAGACCCAGTACTTC	CASSQRPGVVEETQYF
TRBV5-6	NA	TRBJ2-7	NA	TGTGCCAGCAGTACCCTGGGCAGGGTGTACGAGCAGTACTTC	CASSTLGRVYEQYF
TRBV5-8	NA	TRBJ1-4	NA	TGTGCCAGCAGCCGTCGGTCGACAGCAACTAATGAAAAACTGTTTTTT	CASSRRSTATNEKLFF
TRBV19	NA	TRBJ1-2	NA	TGTGCCAGTAGAGCCTATACCTCTAACTATGGCTACACCTTC	CASRAYTSNYGYTF
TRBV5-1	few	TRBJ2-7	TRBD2	TGCGCCAGCAGCCGGACTAGCGGGAACTCCTACGAGCAGTACTTC	CASSRTSGNSYEQYF
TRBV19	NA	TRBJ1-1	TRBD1	TGTGCCAGTAGTTCCGACAGGGGGTCGGTGACTGAAGCTTTCTTT	CASSSDRGSVTEAFF
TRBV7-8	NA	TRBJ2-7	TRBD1	TGTGCCAGCAGCTTCCGACAGGGGGCGGGCGAGCAGTACTTC	CASSFRQGAGEQYF
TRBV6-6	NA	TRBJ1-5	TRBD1	TGTGCCAGCAGTAGACAGGGGGCGCAAACCTATCAGCCCCAGCATTTT	CASSRQGAQTYQPQHF
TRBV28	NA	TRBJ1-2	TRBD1	TGTGCCAGCAGCGCACAGGGGGCTCCCAACTATGGCTACACCTTC	CASSAQGAPNYGYTF
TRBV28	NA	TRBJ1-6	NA	TGTGCCAGCGTCAGGGGTGGAAATTCACCCCTCCACTTT	CASVRGGNSPLHF
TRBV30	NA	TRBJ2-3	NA	TGTGCCTGGAGTACAGGGTTAAGTCAGACAGATACGCAGTATTTT	CAWSTGLSQTDTQYF
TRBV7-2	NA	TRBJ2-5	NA	TGTGCCAGCAGCTTAGCGGCCATTCAAGAGACCCAGTACTTC	CASSLAAIQETQYF
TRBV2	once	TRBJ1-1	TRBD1	TGTGCCAGCAGGGAGGACAGGGGGCGAGGAACTGAAGCTTTCTTT	CASREDRGRGTEAFF
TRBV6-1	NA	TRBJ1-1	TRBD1	TGTGCCAGCAGTGTCGGACAGGGGATGAACACTGAAGCTTTCTTT	CASSVGQGMNTEAFF
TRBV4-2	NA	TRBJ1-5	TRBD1	TGTGCCAGCAGCCAAGGACAGGGGCGCGGGCCCCAGCATTTT	CASSQGQGRGPQHF
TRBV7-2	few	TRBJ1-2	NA	TGTGCCAGCAGCTCGTTCAGGGCGATGGATGGCTACACCTTC	CASSSFRAMDGYTF